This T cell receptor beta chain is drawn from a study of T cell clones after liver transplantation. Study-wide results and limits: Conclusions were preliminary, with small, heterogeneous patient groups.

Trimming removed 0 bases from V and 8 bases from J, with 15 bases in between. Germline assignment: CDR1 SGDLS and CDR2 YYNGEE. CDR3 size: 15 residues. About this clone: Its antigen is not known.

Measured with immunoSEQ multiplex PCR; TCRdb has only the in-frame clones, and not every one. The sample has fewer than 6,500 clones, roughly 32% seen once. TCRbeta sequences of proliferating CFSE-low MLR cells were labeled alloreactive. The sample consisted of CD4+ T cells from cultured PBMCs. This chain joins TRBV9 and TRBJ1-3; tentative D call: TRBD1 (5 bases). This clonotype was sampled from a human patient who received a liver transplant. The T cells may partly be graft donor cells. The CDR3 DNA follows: TGTGCCAGCAGCGTAGGAGGGACCGCCTCAGACACCATATATTTT. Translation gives CASSVGGTASDTIYF.